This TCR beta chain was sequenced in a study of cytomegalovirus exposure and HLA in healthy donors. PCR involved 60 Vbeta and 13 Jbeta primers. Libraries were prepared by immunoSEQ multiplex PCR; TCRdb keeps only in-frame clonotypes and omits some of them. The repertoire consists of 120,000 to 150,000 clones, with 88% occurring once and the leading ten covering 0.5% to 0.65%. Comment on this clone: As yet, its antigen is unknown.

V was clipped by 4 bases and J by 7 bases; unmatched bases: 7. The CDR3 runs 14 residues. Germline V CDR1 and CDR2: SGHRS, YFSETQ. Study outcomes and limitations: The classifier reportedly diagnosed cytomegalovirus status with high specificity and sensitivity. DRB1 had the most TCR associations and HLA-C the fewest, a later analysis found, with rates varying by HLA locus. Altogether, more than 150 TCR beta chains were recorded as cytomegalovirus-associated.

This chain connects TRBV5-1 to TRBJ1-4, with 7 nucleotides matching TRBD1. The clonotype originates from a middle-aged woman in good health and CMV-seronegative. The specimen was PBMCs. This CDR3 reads CASSVGTEGEKLFF. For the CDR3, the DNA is TGCGCCAGCAGCGTCGGGACAGAGGGTGAAAAACTGTTTTTT.